These T cell receptor beta chains were read from a single sample in a study of cytomegalovirus exposure and HLA in healthy donors. The table came from immunoSEQ multiplex PCR; TCRdb's copy has only in-frame clones and leaves some out. The sample carries some 180,000 clones, about four fifths recorded once. Sequencing was carried out using PBMCs. The receptors derive from a woman aged 25 to 39 in good health and CMV-seronegative. The CDR3 runs from the conserved cysteine through the conserved F or W. Fields, in order: clone size, J gene, V gene, D gene, CDR3 protein, CDR3 DNA. The D gene is left open where the match is weak. Some rows have no size entry. The others give once, few or many, or a class for an expanded clone.

clone_size: -
j_call: TRBJ1-1
v_call: TRBV7-2
d_call: -
cdr3_aa: CASSLSQGLATEAFF
cdr3_nt: TGTGCCAGCAGCTTGAGTCAGGGGTTGGCCACTGAAGCTTTCTTT

clone_size: -
j_call: TRBJ1-2
v_call: TRBV25-1
d_call: TRBD1
cdr3_aa: CASPDPDRVGKSYGYTF
cdr3_nt: TGTGCCAGCCCAGATCCGGACAGGGTGGGGAAAAGCTATGGCTACACCTTC

clone_size: once
j_call: TRBJ1-2
v_call: TRBV5-1
d_call: TRBD1
cdr3_aa: CASRGQTLYGYTF
cdr3_nt: TGCGCCAGCAGGGGACAGACTCTCTATGGCTACACCTTC

clone_size: -
j_call: TRBJ2-4
v_call: TRBV2
d_call: -
cdr3_aa: CASEQRTYPSKNIQYF
cdr3_nt: TGTGCCAGCGAGCAGCGTACCTACCCCTCCAAAAACATTCAGTACTTC

clone_size: once
j_call: TRBJ1-5
v_call: TRBV4-1
d_call: -
cdr3_aa: CASSQAPDQPQHF
cdr3_nt: TGCGCCAGCAGCCAAGCCCCTGATCAGCCCCAGCATTTT

clone_size: -
j_call: TRBJ1-1
v_call: TRBV18
d_call: -
cdr3_aa: CASSPPYRVRTEAFF
cdr3_nt: TGTGCCAGCTCACCACCCTACCGGGTGAGGACTGAAGCTTTCTTT

clone_size: -
j_call: TRBJ2-3
v_call: TRBV6-1
d_call: -
cdr3_aa: CASSEAVHGGTDTQYF
cdr3_nt: TGTGCCAGCAGTGAAGCGGTCCACGGTGGCACAGATACGCAGTATTTT

clone_size: few
j_call: TRBJ2-5
v_call: TRBV5-1
d_call: TRBD2
cdr3_aa: CASRSGGAEETQYF
cdr3_nt: TGCGCCAGCAGGAGCGGGGGGGCGGAGGAGACCCAGTACTTC

clone_size: -
j_call: TRBJ1-5
v_call: TRBV30
d_call: -
cdr3_aa: CAWSVRGSPFSNQPQHF
cdr3_nt: TGTGCCTGGAGTGTACGTGGGAGTCCCTTTAGCAATCAGCCCCAGCATTTT

clone_size: few
j_call: TRBJ2-5
v_call: TRBV7-9
d_call: TRBD2
cdr3_aa: CASSKRTSGGGYQETQYF
cdr3_nt: TGTGCCAGCAGCAAGAGGACTAGCGGGGGGGGGTACCAAGAGACCCAGTACTTC

clone_size: -
j_call: TRBJ1-2
v_call: TRBV6-1
d_call: TRBD1
cdr3_aa: CASSEGWDRGYTF
cdr3_nt: TGTGCCAGCAGTGAAGGGTGGGACAGGGGCTACACCTTC

clone_size: once
j_call: TRBJ1-4
v_call: TRBV27
d_call: -
cdr3_aa: CASSGPATNEKLFF
cdr3_nt: TGTGCCAGCAGTGGGCCTGCAACTAATGAAAAACTGTTTTTT

clone_size: -
j_call: TRBJ1-5
v_call: TRBV2
d_call: TRBD1
cdr3_aa: CASSEDRGRRSQHF
cdr3_nt: TGTGCCAGCAGTGAGGACAGGGGAAGAAGGTCCCAGCATTTT

clone_size: -
j_call: TRBJ1-2
v_call: TRBV23-1
d_call: TRBD1
cdr3_aa: CASSQSSNRGRGRGYGYTF
cdr3_nt: TGCGCCAGCAGTCAATCCTCTAACAGGGGGCGGGGGAGGGGGTATGGCTACACCTTC

clone_size: -
j_call: TRBJ2-3
v_call: TRBV13
d_call: TRBD2
cdr3_aa: CASSLGGRGGTDTQYF
cdr3_nt: TGTGCCAGCAGCTTAGGGGGCCGGGGGGGCACAGATACGCAGTATTTT

clone_size: once
j_call: TRBJ2-1
v_call: TRBV2
d_call: -
cdr3_aa: CASLVGGVYNEQFF
cdr3_nt: TGTGCCAGCCTTGTGGGCGGGGTCTACAATGAGCAGTTCTTC

clone_size: -
j_call: TRBJ1-3
v_call: TRBV6-1
d_call: -
cdr3_aa: CASRRDSGNTIYF
cdr3_nt: TGTGCCAGCAGACGGGACTCTGGAAACACCATATATTTT

clone_size: -
j_call: TRBJ1-4
v_call: TRBV19
d_call: -
cdr3_aa: CASSTGEGPGEKLFF
cdr3_nt: TGTGCCAGTAGTACCGGGGAGGGGCCTGGGGAAAAACTGTTTTTT

clone_size: -
j_call: TRBJ2-7
v_call: TRBV6-6
d_call: TRBD1
cdr3_aa: CASSRVDRGYEQYF
cdr3_nt: TGTGCCAGCTCACGAGTGGACAGGGGCTACGAGCAGTACTTC

clone_size: -
j_call: TRBJ1-1
v_call: TRBV18
d_call: -
cdr3_aa: CASSPPSLGGGYAEAFF
cdr3_nt: TGTGCCAGCTCACCACCGTCTCTTGGTGGGGGGTACGCTGAAGCTTTCTTT

clone_size: -
j_call: TRBJ1-5
v_call: TRBV6-5
d_call: TRBD1
cdr3_aa: CASSWDRDQPQHF
cdr3_nt: TGTGCCAGCAGTTGGGACAGGGATCAGCCCCAGCATTTT

clone_size: -
j_call: TRBJ2-3
v_call: TRBV4-1
d_call: TRBD2
cdr3_aa: CASSQGGGTQYF
cdr3_nt: TGCGCCAGCAGCCAAGGGGGGGGTACGCAGTATTTT

clone_size: -
j_call: TRBJ1-1
v_call: TRBV4-1
d_call: -
cdr3_aa: CATRQVTKNTEAFF
cdr3_nt: TGCGCCACCCGACAGGTGACGAAGAACACTGAAGCTTTCTTT

clone_size: -
j_call: TRBJ2-3
v_call: TRBV4-1
d_call: TRBD2
cdr3_aa: CASSLRLAGDTQYF
cdr3_nt: TGCGCCAGCAGCCTCCGACTAGCTGGCGATACGCAGTATTTT

clone_size: -
j_call: TRBJ1-5
v_call: TRBV10-2
d_call: -
cdr3_aa: CASSERQGNNQPQHF
cdr3_nt: TGCGCCAGCAGTGAACGTCAGGGCAACAATCAGCCCCAGCATTTT

clone_size: -
j_call: TRBJ1-3
v_call: TRBV9
d_call: -
cdr3_aa: CASSGDTIYF
cdr3_nt: TGTGCCAGCAGCGGAGACACCATATATTTT

clone_size: -
j_call: TRBJ2-3
v_call: TRBV7-9
d_call: -
cdr3_aa: CASSLYSMVGGRHTQYF
cdr3_nt: TGTGCCAGCAGCTTATACTCGATGGTAGGAGGGAGGCATACGCAGTATTTT

clone_size: many
j_call: TRBJ2-7
v_call: TRBV15
d_call: TRBD2
cdr3_aa: CATSASKWSGGAHEQYF
cdr3_nt: TGTGCCACCAGCGCCTCGAAATGGAGCGGGGGGGCCCACGAGCAGTACTTC

clone_size: few
j_call: TRBJ2-1
v_call: TRBV6-5
d_call: TRBD2
cdr3_aa: CASRTSGTYNEQFF
cdr3_nt: TGTGCCAGCAGGACTAGCGGAACCTACAATGAGCAGTTCTTC